This TCR beta chain was identified in a study of CD8+CD57+ T cells in acquired aplastic anemia (dated by TCRdb to between 2017 and 2018). In the study overall: A mean of approximately 3 ug of DNA, ranging from roughly 0.19 to 27.4 ug, was extracted from sorted CD4+ and CD8+ cells. CD8+CD57+ expansion was defined as frequency above the mean frequency observed in healthy subjects.

The patients picked for sequencing were ones in whom flow cytometry had shown an expansion of CD8+CD57+ cells. Every patient had severe acquired aplastic anemia, diagnosed using the International Study of Aplastic Anemia and Agranulocytosis and Camitta criteria. No therapy had been received by the patients at the time of blood sampling. In this study, sorted CD4+ and CD8+ T cells from the blood of healthy subjects and of severe aplastic anemia patients had their TCR repertoires deep-sequenced. In the USA, patient enrollment took place under clinicaltrials.gov protocols 00001620, 01623167, 00001397, 00071045, 00081523 and 00961064. Ficoll-Paque density gradient centrifugation was used to isolate peripheral blood mononuclear cells. CD4+ and CD8+ T cells were sorted by FACS or magnetic beads before DNA extraction. The germline V and J ends show losses of 6 bases and 1 base respectively, and no gene match explains 6 bases of the junction. The CDR3 numbers 15 residues from cysteine through phenylalanine. Of the read, only the CDR3 DNA is kept; its 45 bases are in frame from base 1. CDR1 and CDR2 are drawn from the germline V gene (reference sequence): LNHDA, SQIVND.

This clonotype was seen just once. Its antigen is unknown. No base quality values were provided; no much bigger clone lies one nucleotide off. A lone read offers only weak evidence. TCR beta VDJ combination and CDR3 sequence profiling used genomic DNA as the template. TCR repertoire sequencing was run on an Illumina HiSeq 2000. As for how the authors treated the data: Repertoire assessment relied on Simpson's diversity index, CDR3 size and DJ length profiles, and TRBV/TRBJ rearrangement plots. The most abundant DNA sequence in the deep sequencing data was defined as the immunodominant clone. CDR3 amino acid sequences were checked for sharing across subjects and were also compared against the VDJdb database and published repertoires. Using fastp trimming at Q25 and MiXCR clonotype assembly, TCRdb reanalyzed the public sequencing data and kept in-frame beta chains. All rows with the same CDR3 protein become a single entry with the most common DNA and genes. None of the V and J calls come from the authors' own analysis; TCRdb made them. Counted in this sample were some 160,000 distinct CDR3 sequences; approximately 44% of them appeared once. About 2.9% of the sample comes from the top ten.

Broader findings and caveats from the paper: Between patients and healthy controls, no significant difference in CD8+ Simpson's diversity was found (P=0.060). Roughly 30 CD8+ CDR3 sequences were found to be shared between patients and controls, but these sequences appeared to be highly expressed in patients and within the immunodominant clones of the patients.

The sequenced sample was sorted CD4+, CD8+, or CD8+CD57+ T cells (not recorded which) from PBMCs. The chain is assembled from TRBV19 and TRBJ1-2; 9 nucleotides in the junction match TRBD1. The sequence derives from a human donor with aplastic anemia. For the CDR3, the sequence is CASSPGTGCNYGYTF. The DNA sequence is as follows: TGTGCCAGTAGCCCCGGGACAGGGTGTAACTATGGCTACACCTTC.